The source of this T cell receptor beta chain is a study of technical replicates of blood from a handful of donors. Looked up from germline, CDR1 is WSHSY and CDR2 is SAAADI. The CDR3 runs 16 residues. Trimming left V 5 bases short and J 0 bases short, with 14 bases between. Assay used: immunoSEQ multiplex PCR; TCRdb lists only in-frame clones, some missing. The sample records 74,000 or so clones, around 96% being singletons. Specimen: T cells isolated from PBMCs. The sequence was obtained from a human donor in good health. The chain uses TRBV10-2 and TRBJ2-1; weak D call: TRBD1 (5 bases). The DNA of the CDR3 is TGCGCCAGCAGTAACCAGGGTCGGAGCTCCTACAATGAGCAGTTCTTC. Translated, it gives CASSNQGRSSYNEQFF.